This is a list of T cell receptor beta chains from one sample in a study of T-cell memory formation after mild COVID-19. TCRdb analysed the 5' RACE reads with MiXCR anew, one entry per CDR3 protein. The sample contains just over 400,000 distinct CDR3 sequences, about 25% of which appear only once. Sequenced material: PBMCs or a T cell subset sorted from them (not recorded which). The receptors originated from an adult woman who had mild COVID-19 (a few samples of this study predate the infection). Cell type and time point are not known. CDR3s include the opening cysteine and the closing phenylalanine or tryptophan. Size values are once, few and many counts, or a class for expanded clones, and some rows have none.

CDR3aa: CATSRGAGDTDTQYF
abundance: -
v_gene: TRBV15
j_gene: TRBJ2-3

CDR3aa: CAISELGTYNEQFF
abundance: -
v_gene: TRBV10-3
j_gene: TRBJ2-1

CDR3aa: CASGGWGYEQYF
abundance: -
v_gene: TRBV6-5
j_gene: TRBJ2-7

CDR3aa: CASSLSFLTSGGASTDTQYF
abundance: -
v_gene: TRBV7-9
j_gene: TRBJ2-3

CDR3aa: CASSHATYNEQFF
abundance: -
v_gene: TRBV4-3
j_gene: TRBJ2-1

CDR3aa: CATSSGAPDTQYF
abundance: -
v_gene: TRBV24-1
j_gene: TRBJ2-3

CDR3aa: CAWRGTSSYNEQFF
abundance: -
v_gene: TRBV30
j_gene: TRBJ2-1

CDR3aa: CASSPLDNEQFF
abundance: -
v_gene: TRBV7-9
j_gene: TRBJ2-1

CDR3aa: CASSQERSRTNTGELFF
abundance: -
v_gene: TRBV4-3
j_gene: TRBJ2-2

CDR3aa: CSARDGWPQYF
abundance: -
v_gene: TRBV20-1
j_gene: TRBJ2-7

CDR3aa: CASSLIGTSPRDTQYF
abundance: -
v_gene: TRBV5-6
j_gene: TRBJ2-3

CDR3aa: CSASPGPNEKLFF
abundance: few
v_gene: TRBV20-1
j_gene: TRBJ1-4